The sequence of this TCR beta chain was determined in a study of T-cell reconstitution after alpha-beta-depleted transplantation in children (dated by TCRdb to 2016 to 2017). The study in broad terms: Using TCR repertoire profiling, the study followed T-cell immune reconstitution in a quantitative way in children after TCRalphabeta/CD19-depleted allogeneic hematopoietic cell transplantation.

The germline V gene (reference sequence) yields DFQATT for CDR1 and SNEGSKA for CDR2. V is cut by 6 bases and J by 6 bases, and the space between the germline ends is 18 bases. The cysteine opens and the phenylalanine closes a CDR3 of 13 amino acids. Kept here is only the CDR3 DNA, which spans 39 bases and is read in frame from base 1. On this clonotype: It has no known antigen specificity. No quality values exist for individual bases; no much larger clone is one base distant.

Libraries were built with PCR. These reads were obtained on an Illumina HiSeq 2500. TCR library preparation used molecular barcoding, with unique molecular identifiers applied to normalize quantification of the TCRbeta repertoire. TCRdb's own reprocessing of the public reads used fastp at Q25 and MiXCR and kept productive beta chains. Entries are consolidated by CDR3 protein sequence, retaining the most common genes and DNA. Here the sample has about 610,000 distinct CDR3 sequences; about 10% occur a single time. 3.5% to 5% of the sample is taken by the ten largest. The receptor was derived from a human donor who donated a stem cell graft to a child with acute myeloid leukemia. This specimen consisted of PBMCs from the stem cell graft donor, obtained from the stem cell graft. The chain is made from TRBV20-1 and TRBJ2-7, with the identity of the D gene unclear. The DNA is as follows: TGCAGTGCCTCCTCTCCCGTAACGGTCGAGCAGTACTTC. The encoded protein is CSASSPVTVEQYF.